These 32 T cell receptor beta chains share one sample of origin, sequenced in a study of blood T cell repertoires in COVID-19. Clones were sequenced by immunoSEQ multiplex PCR, and TCRdb holds only the in-frame ones, with some missing. The table records 250,000 to 300,000 clones, roughly 88% of them present only once. Sample: peripheral blood. The source of these receptors is a woman in her seventies with acute or convalescent COVID-19.

The gene calls are TRBV4-1 and TRBJ2-3, with TRBD2 matching 8 bases. Per the germline V gene, CDR1 is MGHRA and CDR2 is YSYEKL. The CDR3 runs to 13 residues. Trimming cost V 6 bases and J 1 base; bases outside gene matches: 0. The CDR3: CASRTSGTDTQYF. The CDR3 DNA is TGCGCCAGCAGGACTAGCGGCACAGATACGCAGTATTTT.

This rearrangement joins TRBV2 to TRBJ1-5; weak D call: TRBD1 (5 bases). The CDR3 extends over 15 amino acids. The V end was cut by 7 bases, the J end by 7 bases, with 20 bases between. Germline assignment: CDR1 SNHLY and CDR2 FYNNEI. The DNA of the CDR3 is TGTGCCAGCACCCCGAATGTCGGGGGAAGCCAGCCCCAGCATTTT. It yields the protein CASTPNVGGSQPQHF.

The CDR3 nucleotides are TGCACCAGCAGCCGGGACAGGGGAACAGATACGCAGTATTTT. This sequence encodes CTSSRDRGTDTQYF. This sequence joins TRBV1 and TRBJ2-3; no DNA check was done on the table's D call, TRBD1. TRBV1 is a listed pseudogene. The CDR3 has 14 residues.

The V gene is TRBV5-1, the J gene TRBJ2-1, with TRBD1 matching over 7 bases. J lost 4 bases, V lost 2 bases, and 6 bases had no gene match. In germline, CDR1 is SGHRS, CDR2 YFSETQ. There are 15 residues in the CDR3. CDR3 coding DNA: TGCGCCAGCAGCTTTTCCGAGGGGGCTTACAATGAGCAGTTCTTC. Translating it yields CASSFSEGAYNEQFF.

V is TRBV19 and J is TRBJ1-6; D is unclear. The CDR3 has 13 amino acids. V lost 3 bases and J lost 6, with 6 bases in between. CDR1 is LNHDA, CDR2 SQIVND, per germline (reference sequence). CDR3 coding DNA: TGTGCCAGTAGTATCCGCAGTAATTCACCCCTCCACTTT. Its protein is CASSIRSNSPLHF.

The genes are TRBV18 and TRBJ1-6, with TRBD1 as a possible D gene (5 bases). This CDR3 region has 14 residues. Looked up from germline, CDR1 is KGHSH and CDR2 is LQKENI. The V end was cut by 5 bases, the J end by 7 bases, with 12 bases between. The CDR3 sequence is CASSTRGLNSPLHF. For the CDR3, the DNA is TGTGCCAGCTCAACAAGGGGCCTCAATTCACCCCTCCACTTT. Variable domain in full (rest from reference TRBV18 and TRBJ1-6): NAGVMQNPRHLVRRRGQEARLRCSPMKGHSHVYWYRQLPEEGLKFMVYLQKENIIDESGMPKERFSAEFPKEGPSILRIQQVVRGDSAAYFCASSTRGLNSPLHFGNGTRLTVT.

This clone has only a few counts. The chain joins TRBV3-1 (or the pseudogene TRBV3-2) to TRBJ2-2, with D perhaps TRBD1 (5 bases). CDR1 and CDR2 (germline): LGHDT, YNNKEL (reference sequence). The CDR3 is made up of 13 amino acids. Between the trimmed V and J ends, which lost 6 bases and 1 base, there was a span of 6 bases. CDR3 sequence (DNA): TGTGCCAGCAGGACAGTGAACACCGGGGAGCTGTTTTTT. It specifies CASRTVNTGELFF.

The rearrangement links TRBV6-1 to TRBJ1-1; no firm D call. This CDR3 contains 12 residues. Trimming stripped 1 base from V and 11 bases from J, with 11 bases between. Per germline, CDR1 MNHNS and CDR2 SASEGT. CDR3 DNA sequence: TGTGCCAGCAGTGAAGTTTCGGGGAACGCTTTCTTT. Its protein is CASSEVSGNAFF.

This rearrangement joins TRBV7-9 to TRBJ1-2; 7 positions match TRBD1. J lost 10 bases, V lost 1 base, and 9 bases had no gene match. The CDR3 has 14 residues. The germline CDR1 and CDR2 sequences are SEHNR and FQNEAQ (reference sequence). The CDR3 bases are TGTGCCAGCAGCTTAGAGGGGGTTACAGGGGCCTACACCTTC. Protein sequence: CASSLEGVTGAYTF.

Regarding this clone: Other nucleotide sequences from this sample produce the same CDR3. This chain joins TRBV18 and TRBJ1-1; D possibly corresponds to TRBD1 (6 bases). V lost 4 bases and J lost 1, with 7 bases in between. The CDR3 spans 13 residues. Looked up from germline, CDR1 is KGHSH and CDR2 is LQKENI. CDR3 nucleotide sequence: TGTGCCAGCTCACTGGGACAGAACACTGAAGCTTTCTTT. Amino acids: CASSLGQNTEAFF.

This chain links TRBV7-2 with TRBJ1-1, with D unclear. CDR3 size: 13 residues. Trimming left V 5 bases short and J 1 base short, with 8 bases between. CDR1 is SGHTA and CDR2 is FQGNSA in the germline V gene. The CDR3 loop reads CASSVRGNTEAFF. CDR3 nucleotides: TGTGCCAGCAGCGTCCGAGGGAACACTGAAGCTTTCTTT.

J is TRBJ1-4 and V is TRBV6-5; D not certain. Trimming shortened V by 6 bases and J by 3 bases, and 2 bases separated the two germline ends. CDR1 MNHEY and CDR2 SVGAGI come from the germline V gene. The CDR3 totals 11 residues. CDR3 DNA: TGTGCCAGCAGCTCTAATGAAAAACTGTTTTTT. Translated, it gives CASSSNEKLFF.

The gene calls are TRBV18 and TRBJ1-4, with D possibly TRBD1 on 6 matching bases. V lost 6 bases to trimming and J lost 3 bases, with 11 bases between them. The CDR3 totals 14 residues. Germline CDR1 reads KGHSH; CDR2 reads LQKENI. The CDR3 reads CASSADRSNEKLFF. In DNA form, the CDR3 reads TGTGCCAGCTCCGCGGACAGATCTAATGAAAAACTGTTTTTT.

This clone was seen just once. The gene calls are TRBV2 and TRBJ1-1; 7 bases are a match to TRBD1. Germline V CDR1 and CDR2: SNHLY, FYNNEI. The CDR3 is 16 amino acids. The trim removed 0 bases at V and 6 bases at J, leaving 10 bases unmatched. CDR3 protein: CASSEAVTRGTPEAFF. The CDR3 DNA reads as TGTGCCAGCAGTGAAGCGGTTACCAGGGGGACCCCTGAAGCTTTCTTT.

The V gene is TRBV18, the J gene TRBJ1-2; 9 bases are a match to TRBD1. The V and J ends lost 3 bases and 6 bases, in that order; junction bases with no gene match: 17. Germline assignment: CDR1 KGHSH and CDR2 LQKENI. This CDR3 is built from 18 residues. The CDR3 DNA reads as TGTGCCAGCTCACCGGAACCTCCGGGACAGGGCCGCGGTAATGGCTACACCTTC. Its translation is CASSPEPPGQGRGNGYTF.

This chain connects TRBV7-3 to TRBJ2-1; a weak D match, TRBD2 (6 bases). The CDR3 runs to 13 residues. The V gene lost 5 bases and the J gene lost 5 bases, with 10 bases spanning the gap. Germline assignment: CDR1 SGHTA and CDR2 FQGTGA. Here the CDR3 reads CASSQTRHNEQFF. The DNA for the CDR3 is TGTGCCAGCAGCCAGACTAGGCACAATGAGCAGTTCTTC.

The V and J genes are TRBV5-1 and TRBJ1-2; possibly TRBD1 for D (6 bases). This CDR3 contains 17 residues. The germline V and J ends were trimmed by 0 bases and 3 bases, with 18 bases remaining between them. CDR1 is SGHRS, CDR2 YFSETQ, per germline. CDR3 sequence: CASSLERLGADHYGYTF. DNA for the CDR3: TGCGCCAGCAGCTTGGAACGGCTGGGGGCCGATCACTATGGCTACACCTTC. The full variable domain, completed using reference TRBV5-1 and TRBJ1-2, is KAGVTQTPRYLIKTRGQQVTLSCSPISGHRSVSWYQQTPGQGLQFLFEYFSETQRNKGNFPGRFSGRQFSNSRSEMNVSTLELGDSALYLCASSLERLGADHYGYTFGSGTRLTVV.

V gene TRBV3-1 (or the pseudogene TRBV3-2) combines with J gene TRBJ2-3, with a possible D match to TRBD2 (6 bases). The V end was cut by 4 bases, the J end by 0 bases, with 8 bases between. The CDR3 loop spans 14 amino acids. Germline values: CDR1 LGHDT, CDR2 YNNKEL (reference sequence). The CDR3, as DNA: TGTGCCAGCAGCCTACGGGGGAGCACAGATACGCAGTATTTT. Encoded protein: CASSLRGSTDTQYF.

The chain carries TRBV7-8 and TRBJ2-5; possibly TRBD2 for D (6 bases). Trimming took 5 bases from V and 3 from J, leaving 13 bases between them. This CDR3 comprises 14 residues. Germline lookup yields CDR1 SGHVS and CDR2 FQNEAQ. The CDR3 region has the DNA TGTGCCAGCAGCGCGGACTACAGCGAAGAGACCCAGTACTTC. It yields the protein CASSADYSEETQYF.

V usage is TRBV13 and J usage is TRBJ2-2, with 9 bases lining up with TRBD1. Germline lookup yields CDR1 PRHDT and CDR2 FYEKMQ (reference sequence). J was trimmed by 10 bases and V by 5 bases; bases with no gene match: 14. CDR3 length equals 16 residues. The CDR3 spells CASSRGVGQGNEELFF. The CDR3 region has the DNA TGTGCCAGCAGCCGCGGGGTGGGACAGGGAAACGAGGAGCTGTTTTTT.

This chain links TRBV2 with TRBJ1-2, with D maybe TRBD1 (6 bases). Germline-derived CDR1 and CDR2 are SNHLY and FYNNEI. CDR3 length: 13 amino acids. Trimming removed 2 bases at V and 8 bases at J, with 12 bases between. This CDR3 reads CASSENRVWGYTF. DNA for the CDR3: TGTGCCAGCAGTGAAAACAGGGTTTGGGGCTACACCTTC.

The rearrangement uses TRBV3-1 (or the pseudogene TRBV3-2) and TRBJ1-2; D gene ambiguous. CDR1 is LGHDT, CDR2 YNNKEL, per germline (reference sequence). The CDR3 runs to 11 residues. V was cut by 3 bases and J by 4 bases, with 3 bases left in between. The CDR3 DNA reads TGTGCCAGCAGCCACCTCTATGGCTACACCTTC. It specifies CASSHLYGYTF.

The CDR3 DNA sequence: TGTGCCAGCAGTGGCTTCTCAGGGGTGTCCAGCACAGATACGCAGTATTTT. It yields the protein CASSGFSGVSSTDTQYF. The V call is TRBV25-1, the J call TRBJ2-3, with a tentative D call TRBD1 (6 bases). V lost 4 bases and J lost 0, with 17 bases in between. CDR1 MGHDK and CDR2 SYGVNS come from the germline V gene. The CDR3 consists of 17 residues.

DNA of the CDR3: TGTGCCAGCAGCTTAGGCCTAGCGGGGGGACCCCTAGAGACCCAGTACTTC. The encoded protein is CASSLGLAGGPLETQYF. The chain couples TRBV11-2 to TRBJ2-5, with TRBD2 identical over 11 bases. Trimming at V came to 1 base and at J to 4 bases, leaving 8 bases not matched to a gene. This CDR3 spans 17 amino acids. Germline CDR1 reads SGHAT; CDR2 reads FQNNGV.

The chain employs TRBV19 and TRBJ1-6, with D possibly being TRBD1 (6 bases). CDR1 is LNHDA, CDR2 SQIVND, per germline (reference sequence). V dropped 5 bases and J dropped 13 bases, with 15 bases sitting between them. This CDR3 spans 13 amino acids. CDR3 protein: CASSGGRGIPLHF. CDR3 bases: TGTGCCAGTAGTGGAGGCAGGGGTATTCCCCTCCACTTT.

J is TRBJ2-2 and V is TRBV29-1; D unclear. The CDR3 has 12 residues. Trimming took off 0 bases at V and 7 bases at J, with 6 bases between the two ends. Germline loops: CDR1 SQVTM, CDR2 ANQGSEA. Here the CDR3 reads CSVEERVGELFF. The CDR3 region has the DNA TGCAGCGTTGAAGAACGGGTCGGGGAGCTGTTTTTT.

The gene calls are TRBV27 and TRBJ1-4; D remains ambiguous. V was clipped by 6 bases and J by 7 bases, with 18 bases between them. The CDR3 contains 15 residues. Germline CDR1 reads MNHEY; CDR2 reads SMNVEV (reference sequence). In DNA, the CDR3 is TGTGCCAGCAGCCCCCGCCGGGGTGACGTTGAAAAACTGTTTTTT. Protein sequence: CASSPRRGDVEKLFF.

The chain is built from TRBV3-1 (or the pseudogene TRBV3-2) and TRBJ1-2; D remains unclear. Per germline, CDR1 LGHDT and CDR2 YNNKEL (reference sequence). The CDR3 sequence is 14 residues long. V was trimmed by 5 bases and J by 6 bases, leaving 16 bases between them. The CDR3 nucleotides are TGTGCCAGCAGCATTCGAGCCCTGTCGGATGGCTACACCTTC. It specifies CASSIRALSDGYTF.

This chain connects TRBV2 to TRBJ2-3; maybe TRBD2 (5 bases). V was shortened by 6 bases and J by 2 bases, with 12 bases between the two germline ends. This CDR3 spans 14 amino acids. CDR1 and CDR2 from the germline V gene are SNHLY and FYNNEI. CDR3 nucleotides: TGTGCCAGCAGAATCCGGGATACCACAGATACGCAGTATTTT. Translation gives CASRIRDTTDTQYF.

The V and J genes are TRBV7-9 and TRBJ1-1; 7 nucleotides line up with TRBD1. CDR1 is SEHNR, CDR2 FQNEAQ, per germline (reference sequence). J lost 0 bases, V lost 2 bases, and 0 bases had no gene match. The CDR3 has 14 residues. CDR3 protein: CASSLQGVNTEAFF. The CDR3 DNA follows: TGTGCCAGCAGCTTACAGGGGGTGAACACTGAAGCTTTCTTT.

This rearrangement joins TRBV3-1 (or the pseudogene TRBV3-2) to TRBJ1-6, with 10 bases identical to TRBD1. The CDR3 has 14 amino acids. V lost 4 bases, J lost 14 bases, and 8 bases stayed unmatched. The germline V gene has CDR1 LGHDT and CDR2 YNNKEL (reference sequence). CDR3 amino acids: CASSRSGTGESLHF. The CDR3 nucleotides are TGTGCCAGCAGCCGATCCGGGACAGGGGAATCCCTCCACTTT.

This chain joins TRBV10-3 and TRBJ2-3; 7 positions match TRBD2. This CDR3 is built from 14 residues. The J segment lost 2 bases and the V segment lost 6 bases, leaving 5 bases of the junction unmatched. Germline-derived CDR1 and CDR2 are ENHRY and SYGVKD. The CDR3 nucleotides read TGTGCCATCAGGCAGACTAGCTACACAGATACGCAGTATTTT. Its protein product is CAIRQTSYTDTQYF.